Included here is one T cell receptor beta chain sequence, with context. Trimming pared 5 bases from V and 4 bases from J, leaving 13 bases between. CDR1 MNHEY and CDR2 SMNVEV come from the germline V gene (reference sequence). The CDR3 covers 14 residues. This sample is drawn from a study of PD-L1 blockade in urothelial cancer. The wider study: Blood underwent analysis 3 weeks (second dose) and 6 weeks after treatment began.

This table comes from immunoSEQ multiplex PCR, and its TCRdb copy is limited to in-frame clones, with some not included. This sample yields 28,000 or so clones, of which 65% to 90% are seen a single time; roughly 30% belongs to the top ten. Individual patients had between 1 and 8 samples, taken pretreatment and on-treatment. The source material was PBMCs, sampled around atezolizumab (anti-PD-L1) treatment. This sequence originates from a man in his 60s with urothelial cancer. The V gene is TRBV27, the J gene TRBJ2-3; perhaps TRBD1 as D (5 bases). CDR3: CASSRGQGADTQYF. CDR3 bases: TGTGCCAGCAGTCGCGGACAAGGGGCAGATACGCAGTATTTT.